Only one count was recorded for the clone carrying this T cell receptor (beta chain). The antigen remains undetermined. The method was immunoSEQ multiplex PCR; TCRdb's version includes in-frame clones alone and lacks a portion of them. The sample lists over 7,000 clones; around three quarters were seen once. The CDR3 is 14 amino acids. CDR1 is SGDLS and CDR2 is YYNGEE in the germline V gene. V was cut by 0 bases and J by 5 bases, with 12 bases left in between. This specimen belongs to a study of tumor-infiltrating lymphocytes in localized non-small cell lung cancer. General study findings and limits: IM1 and IM2 tumors showed no difference in T-cell fraction. Available tissue quantity limited TCR sequencing to a patient subset. Different pieces of the same tissue went to different assays, confounding technical variation with intratumor heterogeneity.

This sequence joins TRBV9 and TRBJ2-7, with D possibly TRBD1 on 6 matching bases. The source is a human donor with non-small cell lung cancer. What was sequenced was lung tumor tissue. The CDR3 sequence: CASSVDGRGNEQYF. The CDR3 region has the DNA TGTGCCAGCAGCGTAGATGGCAGGGGTAACGAGCAGTACTTC.